The sequence of this T cell receptor (beta chain) was determined in a study of T cells after yellow fever vaccination. Looking at the study overall: The fractions with low cell numbers were processed using SMART-Seq v4 Ultra Low Input.

The length of the CDR3 is 16 residues. Trimming took off 8 bases at V and 0 bases at J, with 14 bases between the two ends. Germline CDR1 KGHSH, CDR2 LQKENI. MiXCR was run by TCRdb on the 5' RACE reads, yielding one entry per CDR3 protein. The sample lists 300,000 to 350,000 distinct CDR3 sequences, roughly 4.3% seen once, with about 24% in the top ten. The clonotype comes from a man younger than 30 who received the YFV17D yellow fever vaccine. The chain has TRBV18 and TRBJ2-6, with D possibly matching TRBD2 (6 bases). Sequencing was performed on PBMCs, taken 5 days after the yellow fever booster vaccination. In DNA form, the CDR3 reads TGTGCCAGCGCTCCACGGGGGAACTCTGGGGCCAACGTCCTGACTTTC. Its translation is CASAPRGNSGANVLTF.